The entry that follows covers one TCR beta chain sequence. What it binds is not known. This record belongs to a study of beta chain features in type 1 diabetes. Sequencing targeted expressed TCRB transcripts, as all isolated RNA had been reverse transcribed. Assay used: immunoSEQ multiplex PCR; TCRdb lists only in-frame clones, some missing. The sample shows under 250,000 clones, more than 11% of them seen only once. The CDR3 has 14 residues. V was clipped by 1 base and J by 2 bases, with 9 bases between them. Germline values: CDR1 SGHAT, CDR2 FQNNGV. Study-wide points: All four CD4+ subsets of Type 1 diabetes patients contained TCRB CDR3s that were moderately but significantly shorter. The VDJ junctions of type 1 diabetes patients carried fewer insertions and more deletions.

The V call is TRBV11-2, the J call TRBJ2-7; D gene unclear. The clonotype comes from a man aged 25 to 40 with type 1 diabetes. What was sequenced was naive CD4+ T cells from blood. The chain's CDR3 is CASSLVAGAYEQYF. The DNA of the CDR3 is TGTGCCAGCAGCTTAGTGGCAGGCGCCTACGAGCAGTACTTC. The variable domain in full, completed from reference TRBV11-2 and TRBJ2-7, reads EAGVAQSPRYKIIEKRQSVAFWCNPISGHATLYWYQQILGQGPKLLIQFQNNGVVDDSQLPKDRFSAERLKGVDSTLKIQPAKLEDSAVYLCASSLVAGAYEQYFGPGTRLTVT.